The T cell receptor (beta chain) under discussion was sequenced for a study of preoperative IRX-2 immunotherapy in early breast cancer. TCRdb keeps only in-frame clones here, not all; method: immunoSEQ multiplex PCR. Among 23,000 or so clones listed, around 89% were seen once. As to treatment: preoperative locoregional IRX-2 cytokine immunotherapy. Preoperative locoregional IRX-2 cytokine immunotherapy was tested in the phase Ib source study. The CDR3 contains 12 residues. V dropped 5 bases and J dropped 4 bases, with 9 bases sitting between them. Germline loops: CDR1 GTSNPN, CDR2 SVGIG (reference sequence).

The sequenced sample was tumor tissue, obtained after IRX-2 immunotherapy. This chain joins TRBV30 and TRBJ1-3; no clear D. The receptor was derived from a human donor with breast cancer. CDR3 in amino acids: CAWDRIGNTIYF. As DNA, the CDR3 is TGTGCCTGGGACCGCATAGGAAACACCATATATTTT.